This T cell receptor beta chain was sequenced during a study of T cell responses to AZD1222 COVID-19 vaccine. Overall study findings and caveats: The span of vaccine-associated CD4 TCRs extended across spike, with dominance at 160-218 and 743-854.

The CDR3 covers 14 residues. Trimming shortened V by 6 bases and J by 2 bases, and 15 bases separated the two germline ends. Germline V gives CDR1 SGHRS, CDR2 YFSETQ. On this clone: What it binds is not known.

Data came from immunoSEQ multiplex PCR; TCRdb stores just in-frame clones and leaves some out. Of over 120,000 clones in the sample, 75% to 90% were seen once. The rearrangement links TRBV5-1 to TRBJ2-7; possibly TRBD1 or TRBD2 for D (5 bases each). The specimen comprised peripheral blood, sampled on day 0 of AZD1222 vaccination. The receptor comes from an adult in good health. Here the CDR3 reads CASTVGTTAYEQYF. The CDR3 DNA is TGCGCCAGCACTGTAGGGACCACAGCCTACGAGCAGTACTTC.